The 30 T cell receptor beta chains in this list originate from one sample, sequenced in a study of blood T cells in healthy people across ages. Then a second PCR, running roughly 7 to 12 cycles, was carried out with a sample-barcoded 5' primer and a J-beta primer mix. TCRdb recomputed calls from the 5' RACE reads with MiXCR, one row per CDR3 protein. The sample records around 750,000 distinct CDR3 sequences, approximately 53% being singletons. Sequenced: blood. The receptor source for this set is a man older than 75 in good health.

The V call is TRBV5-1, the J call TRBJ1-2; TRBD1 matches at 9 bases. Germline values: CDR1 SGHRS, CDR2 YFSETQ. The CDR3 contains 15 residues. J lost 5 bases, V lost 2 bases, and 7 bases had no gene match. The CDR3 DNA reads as TGCGCCAGCAGCTTCCGTCCCGGGACAGGGTATGGCTACACCTTC. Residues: CASSFRPGTGYGYTF.

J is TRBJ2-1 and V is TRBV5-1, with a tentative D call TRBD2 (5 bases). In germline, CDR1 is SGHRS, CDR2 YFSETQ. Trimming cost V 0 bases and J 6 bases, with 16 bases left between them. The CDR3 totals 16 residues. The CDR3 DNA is TGCGCCAGCAGCTTGGATACTAGGGTAGGCGGCAATGAGCAGTTCTTC. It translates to CASSLDTRVGGNEQFF.

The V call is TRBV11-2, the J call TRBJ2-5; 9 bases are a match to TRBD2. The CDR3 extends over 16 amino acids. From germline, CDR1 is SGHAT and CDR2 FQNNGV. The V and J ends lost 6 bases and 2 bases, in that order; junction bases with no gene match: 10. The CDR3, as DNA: TGTGCCAGCAGGAAACCCGGGACTAGCAATCAAGAGACCCAGTACTTC. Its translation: CASRKPGTSNQETQYF.

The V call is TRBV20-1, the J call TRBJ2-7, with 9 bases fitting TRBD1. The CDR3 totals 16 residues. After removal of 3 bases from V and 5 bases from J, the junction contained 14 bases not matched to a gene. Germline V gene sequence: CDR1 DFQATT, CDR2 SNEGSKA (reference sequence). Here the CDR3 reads CSASKDRGLLSDEQYF. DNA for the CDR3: TGCAGTGCTAGTAAGGACAGGGGTCTTTTGAGCGACGAGCAGTACTTC.

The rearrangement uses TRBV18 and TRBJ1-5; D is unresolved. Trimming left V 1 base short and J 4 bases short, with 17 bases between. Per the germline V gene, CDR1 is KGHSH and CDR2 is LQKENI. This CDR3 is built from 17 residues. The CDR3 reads CASSPLIPILTNQPQHF. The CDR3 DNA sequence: TGTGCCAGCTCACCACTAATCCCGATTCTCACTAATCAGCCCCAGCATTTT.

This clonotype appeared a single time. For the CDR3, the DNA is TGCAGTGCTAGAGTGTACGGGAGAGGGGCAGATACGCAGTATTTT. Residues: CSARVYGRGADTQYF. The chain joins TRBV20-1 to TRBJ2-3; tentatively, D is TRBD2 (6 bases). Trimming took off 1 base at V and 4 bases at J, with 15 bases between the two ends. In germline, CDR1 is DFQATT, CDR2 SNEGSKA (reference sequence). The CDR3 is made up of 15 amino acids.

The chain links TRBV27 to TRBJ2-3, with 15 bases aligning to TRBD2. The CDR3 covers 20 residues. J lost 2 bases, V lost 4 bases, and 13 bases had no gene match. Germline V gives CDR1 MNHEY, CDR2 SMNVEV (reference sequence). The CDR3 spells CASSSPWTSGRGGYTDTQYF. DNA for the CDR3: TGTGCCAGCAGTTCACCTTGGACTAGCGGGAGGGGGGGATACACAGATACGCAGTATTTT.

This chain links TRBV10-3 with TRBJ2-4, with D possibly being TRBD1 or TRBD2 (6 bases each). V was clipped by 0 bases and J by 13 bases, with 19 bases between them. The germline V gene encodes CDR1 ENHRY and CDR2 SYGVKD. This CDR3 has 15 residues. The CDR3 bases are TGTGCCATCAGTGAGTCGATAGGGGGGATCGGACCCCAGTACTTC. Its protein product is CAISESIGGIGPQYF.

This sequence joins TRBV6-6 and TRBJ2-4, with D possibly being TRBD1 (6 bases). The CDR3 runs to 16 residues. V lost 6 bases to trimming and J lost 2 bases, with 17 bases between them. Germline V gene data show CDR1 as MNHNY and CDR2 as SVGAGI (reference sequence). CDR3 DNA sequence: TGTGCCAGCAGACTCCGGGTCCAGGGGACCAAAAACATTCAGTACTTC. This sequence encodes CASRLRVQGTKNIQYF.

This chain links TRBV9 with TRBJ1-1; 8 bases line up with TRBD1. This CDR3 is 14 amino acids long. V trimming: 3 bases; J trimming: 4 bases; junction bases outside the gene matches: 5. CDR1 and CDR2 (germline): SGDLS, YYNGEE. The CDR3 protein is CASSARGQGTEAFF. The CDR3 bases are TGTGCCAGCAGCGCCAGGGGGCAGGGCACTGAAGCTTTCTTT.

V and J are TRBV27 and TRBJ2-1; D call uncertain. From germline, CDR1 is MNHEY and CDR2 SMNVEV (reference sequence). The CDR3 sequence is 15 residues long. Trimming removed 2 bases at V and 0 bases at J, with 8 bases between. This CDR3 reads CASSLEVSSYNEQFF. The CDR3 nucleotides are TGTGCCAGCAGTTTAGAAGTAAGCTCCTACAATGAGCAGTTCTTC.

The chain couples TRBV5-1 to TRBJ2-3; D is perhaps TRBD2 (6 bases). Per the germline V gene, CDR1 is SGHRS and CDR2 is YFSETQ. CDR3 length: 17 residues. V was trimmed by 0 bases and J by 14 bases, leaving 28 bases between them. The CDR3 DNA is TGCGCCAGCAGCTTGGGGGGGACGACGGCGGGGCACAGAGACGCGTATTTT. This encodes CASSLGGTTAGHRDAYF.

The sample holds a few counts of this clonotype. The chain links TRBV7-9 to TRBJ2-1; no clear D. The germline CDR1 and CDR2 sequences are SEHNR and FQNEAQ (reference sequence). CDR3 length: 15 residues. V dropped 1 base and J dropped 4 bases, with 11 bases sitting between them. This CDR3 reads CASSLVPSGYNEQFF. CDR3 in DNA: TGTGCCAGCAGCTTAGTCCCCTCCGGTTACAATGAGCAGTTCTTC.

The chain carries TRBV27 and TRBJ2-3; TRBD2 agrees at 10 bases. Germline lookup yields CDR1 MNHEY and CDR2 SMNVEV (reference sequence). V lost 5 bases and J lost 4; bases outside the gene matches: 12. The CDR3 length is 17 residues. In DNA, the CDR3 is TGTGCCAGCAGTAAAAGGGCTAGCGGGAGTGGTGCAGATACGCAGTATTTT. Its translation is CASSKRASGSGADTQYF.

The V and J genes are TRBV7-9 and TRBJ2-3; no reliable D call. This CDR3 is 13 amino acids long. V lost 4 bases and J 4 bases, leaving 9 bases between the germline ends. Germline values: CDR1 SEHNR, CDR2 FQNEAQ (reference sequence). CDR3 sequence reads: CASSWNNPDTQYF. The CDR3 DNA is TGTGCCAGCAGCTGGAACAACCCAGATACGCAGTATTTT.

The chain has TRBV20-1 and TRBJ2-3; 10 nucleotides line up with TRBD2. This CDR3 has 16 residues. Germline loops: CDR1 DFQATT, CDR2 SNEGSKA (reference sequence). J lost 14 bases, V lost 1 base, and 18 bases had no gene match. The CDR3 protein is CSARGEREGRWRDAYF. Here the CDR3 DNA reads TGCAGTGCTAGAGGCGAGCGGGAGGGCCGGTGGAGAGACGCGTATTTT.

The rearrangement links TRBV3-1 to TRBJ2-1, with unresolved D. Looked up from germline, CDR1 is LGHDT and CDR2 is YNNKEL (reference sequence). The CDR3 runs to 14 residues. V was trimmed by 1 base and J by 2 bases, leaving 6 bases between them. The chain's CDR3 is CASSQVLTYNEQFF. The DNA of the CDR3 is TGTGCCAGCAGCCAAGTCCTTACCTACAATGAGCAGTTCTTC.

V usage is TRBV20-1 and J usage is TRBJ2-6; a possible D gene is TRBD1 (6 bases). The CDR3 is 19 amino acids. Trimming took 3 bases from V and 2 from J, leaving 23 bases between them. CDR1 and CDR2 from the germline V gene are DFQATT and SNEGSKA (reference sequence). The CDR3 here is CSASPPHRVPGAGANVLTF. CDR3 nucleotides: TGCAGTGCTAGCCCCCCCCACAGGGTTCCAGGAGCTGGGGCCAACGTCCTGACTTTC.

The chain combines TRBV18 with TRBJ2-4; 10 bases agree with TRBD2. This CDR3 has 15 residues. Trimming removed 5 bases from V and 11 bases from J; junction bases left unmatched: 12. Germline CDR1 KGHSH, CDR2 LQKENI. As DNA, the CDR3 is TGTGCCAGCTCAAGAGAGGCTAGCGGGAGTGACGTTCAGTACTTC. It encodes CASSREASGSDVQYF.

CDR3 sequence (DNA): TGCAGTGCTACCGGACTAGCGTATCCCTACGAGCAGTACTTC. Translation: CSATGLAYPYEQYF. This sequence joins TRBV20-1 and TRBJ2-7; 9 bases align to TRBD2. The CDR3 spans 14 residues. Unmatched junction bases numbered 6, after V lost 4 bases and J lost 2 bases. Germline values: CDR1 DFQATT, CDR2 SNEGSKA (reference sequence).

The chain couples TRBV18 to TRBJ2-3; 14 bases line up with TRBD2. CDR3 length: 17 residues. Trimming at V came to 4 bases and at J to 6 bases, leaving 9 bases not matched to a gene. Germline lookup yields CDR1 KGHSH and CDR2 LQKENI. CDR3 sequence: CASSHGLAGGPTDTQYF. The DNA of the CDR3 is TGTGCCAGCTCACATGGACTAGCGGGAGGTCCGACGGATACGCAGTATTTT.

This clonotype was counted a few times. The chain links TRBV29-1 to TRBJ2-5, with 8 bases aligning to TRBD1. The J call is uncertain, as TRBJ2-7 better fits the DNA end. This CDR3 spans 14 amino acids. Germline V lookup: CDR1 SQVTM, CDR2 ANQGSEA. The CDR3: CSAQPGTGGYEQYF. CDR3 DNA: TGCAGCGCCCAGCCCGGGACAGGAGGTTACGAGCAGTACTTC.

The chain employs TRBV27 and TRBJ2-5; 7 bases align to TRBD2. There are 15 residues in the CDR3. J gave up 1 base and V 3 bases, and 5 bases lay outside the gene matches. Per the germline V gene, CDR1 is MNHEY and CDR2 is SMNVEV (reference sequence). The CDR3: CASSLRPGGQETQYF. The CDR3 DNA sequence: TGTGCCAGCAGTTTGAGGCCGGGAGGCCAAGAGACCCAGTACTTC.

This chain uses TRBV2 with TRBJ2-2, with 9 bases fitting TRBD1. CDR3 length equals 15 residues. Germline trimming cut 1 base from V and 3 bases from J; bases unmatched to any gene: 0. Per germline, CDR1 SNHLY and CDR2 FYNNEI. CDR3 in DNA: TGTGCCAGCAGTGAAGGGACAGGGGACACCGGGGAGCTGTTTTTT. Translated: CASSEGTGDTGELFF.

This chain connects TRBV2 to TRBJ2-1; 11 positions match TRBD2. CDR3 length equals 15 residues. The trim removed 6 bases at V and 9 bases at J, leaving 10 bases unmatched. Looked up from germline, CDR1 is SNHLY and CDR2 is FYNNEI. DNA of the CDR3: TGTGCCAGCAGCCCCCTGACTAGCGGGAATGGTGAGCAGTTCTTC. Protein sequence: CASSPLTSGNGEQFF.

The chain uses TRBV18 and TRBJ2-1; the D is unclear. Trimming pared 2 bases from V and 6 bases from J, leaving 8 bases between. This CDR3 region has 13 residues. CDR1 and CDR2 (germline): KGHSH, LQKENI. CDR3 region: CASSPGIPNEQFF. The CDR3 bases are TGTGCCAGCTCACCAGGGATACCCAATGAGCAGTTCTTC.

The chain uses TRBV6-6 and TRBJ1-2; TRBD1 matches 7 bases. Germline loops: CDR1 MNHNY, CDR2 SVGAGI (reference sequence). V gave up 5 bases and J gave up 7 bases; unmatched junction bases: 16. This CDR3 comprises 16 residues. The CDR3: CASSRTGDGSRFGYTF. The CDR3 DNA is TGTGCCAGCAGTCGTACAGGGGATGGGTCCCGGTTTGGCTACACCTTC.

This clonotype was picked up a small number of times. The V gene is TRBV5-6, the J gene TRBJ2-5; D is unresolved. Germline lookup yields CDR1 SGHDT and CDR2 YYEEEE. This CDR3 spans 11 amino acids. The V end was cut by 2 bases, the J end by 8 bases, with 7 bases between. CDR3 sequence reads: CASSFQSTQYF. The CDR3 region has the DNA TGTGCCAGCAGCTTTCAGTCCACCCAGTACTTC. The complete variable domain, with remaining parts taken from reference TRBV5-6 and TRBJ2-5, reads DAGVTQSPTHLIKTRGQQVTLRCSPKSGHDTVSWYQQALGQGPQFIFQYYEEEERQRGNFPDRFSGHQFPNYSSELNVNALLLGDSALYLCASSFQSTQYFGPGTRLLVL.

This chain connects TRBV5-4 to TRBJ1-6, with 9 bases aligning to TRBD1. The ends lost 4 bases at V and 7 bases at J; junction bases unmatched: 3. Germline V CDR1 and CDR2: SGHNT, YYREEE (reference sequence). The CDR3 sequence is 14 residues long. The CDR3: CASSPQGANSPLHF. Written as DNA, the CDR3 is TGTGCCAGCAGCCCACAGGGGGCAAATTCACCCCTCCACTTT. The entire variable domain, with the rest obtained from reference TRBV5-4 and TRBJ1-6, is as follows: ETGVTQSPTHLIKTRGQQVTLRCSSQSGHNTVSWYQQALGQGPQFIFQYYREEENGRGNFPPRFSGLQFPNYSSELNVNALELDDSALYLCASSPQGANSPLHFGNGTRLTVT.

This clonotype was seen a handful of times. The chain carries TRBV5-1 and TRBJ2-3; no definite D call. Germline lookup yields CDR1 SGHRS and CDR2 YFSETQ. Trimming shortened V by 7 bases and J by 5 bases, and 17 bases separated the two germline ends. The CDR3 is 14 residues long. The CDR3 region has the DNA TGCGCCAGCGCCCGAGGAGAAGGGAAAGATACGCAGTATTTT. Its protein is CASARGEGKDTQYF.